This T cell receptor (beta chain) was identified during a study of immune characterization of retroperitoneal liposarcoma. Each CDR3 protein gets one entry after TCRdb re-called the PCR reads with MiXCR. The sample yields 7,000 to 8,500 distinct CDR3 sequences, under 50% seen once. By proportion, this clonotype is medium-sized (0.01 to 0.1%). The germline V and J ends were trimmed by 8 bases and 3 bases, with 19 bases remaining between them. Per the germline V gene, CDR1 is MNHNS and CDR2 is SASEGT. The CDR3 spans 15 residues. This TCR was recovered from a male donor with retroperitoneal liposarcoma. The chain has TRBV6-1 and TRBJ2-5, with TRBD2 as a possible D gene (6 bases). The sequenced sample consisted of tumor tissue. Here the CDR3 DNA reads TGTGCCAGCGACGATAGCGGAGAACCCGAAGAGACCCAGTACTTC. It encodes CASDDSGEPEETQYF.